The clone carrying this TCR beta chain was seen a few times. Its antigen remains unknown. A much larger clonotype is one base distant, so this may be a read error. RNA was extracted from bulk tissue without any cell sorting. Between August and November 2014, newly diagnosed, chemotherapy-naive lung cancer patients underwent thoracic surgery in China. The sample is drawn from a study of tumor and adjacent non-tumor tissue in lung cancer. Overall study results and limits: Tumor tissue had significantly higher TCR diversity than normal lung. Normal lung showed higher cumulative top 100 clone frequency than tumor.

A modified ARM-PCR protocol with three rounds of nested PCR amplified TCRbeta. MiXCR, run by TCRdb on the multiplex PCR reads, gives a single entry per CDR3 protein. This sample has 75,000 to 95,000 distinct CDR3 sequences, with roughly 70% found just once. This CDR3 contains 13 residues. CDR1 SGHNT and CDR2 YYREEE come from the germline V gene (reference sequence). Material for sequencing was lung tumor tissue. This TCR was sampled from a man aged 60 to 69 with non-small cell lung cancer. V usage is TRBV5-4 and J usage is TRBJ2-3; D gene ambiguous. CDR3: CANSLYSTDTQYF. Here the CDR3 DNA reads TGTGCCAACAGCTTGTACAGCACAGATACGCAGTATTTT.